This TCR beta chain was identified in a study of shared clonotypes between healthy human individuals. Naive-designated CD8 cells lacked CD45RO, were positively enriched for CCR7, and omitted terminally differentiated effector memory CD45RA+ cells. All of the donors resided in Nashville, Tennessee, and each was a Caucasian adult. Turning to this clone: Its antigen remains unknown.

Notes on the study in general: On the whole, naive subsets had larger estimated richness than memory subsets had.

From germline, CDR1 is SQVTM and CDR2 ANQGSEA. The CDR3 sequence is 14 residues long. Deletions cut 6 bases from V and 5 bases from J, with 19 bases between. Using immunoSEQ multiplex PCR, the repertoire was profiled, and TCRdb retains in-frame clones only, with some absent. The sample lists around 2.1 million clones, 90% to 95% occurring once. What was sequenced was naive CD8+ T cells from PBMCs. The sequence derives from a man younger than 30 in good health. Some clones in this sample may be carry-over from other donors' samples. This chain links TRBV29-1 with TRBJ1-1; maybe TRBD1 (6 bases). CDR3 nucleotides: TGCAGCGTGGGGGGGCGGGAATTCCGGACTGAAGCTTTCTTT. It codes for CSVGGREFRTEAFF.